The 27 T cell receptor beta chains below were found in one sample sequenced in a study of T-cell memory formation after mild COVID-19. TCRdb redid the calling of the 5' RACE reads with MiXCR, one entry per CDR3 protein. The table has about 280,000 distinct CDR3 sequences, approximately 8% seen once. The sequencing input was PBMCs or a T cell subset sorted from them (not recorded which). All receptors derive from a young man who had mild COVID-19 (a few samples of this study predate the infection). Cell type and time point are not known.

The CDR3 bases are TGTGCCACCAGTGATAGGACAGGGAAGACCTACAATGAGCAGTTCTTC. Translation gives CATSDRTGKTYNEQFF. The rearrangement links TRBV24-1 to TRBJ2-1, with 8 bases that match TRBD1. Germline CDR1 is KGHDR and CDR2 is SFDVKD. This CDR3 region has 16 residues. The J segment lost 2 bases and the V segment lost 3 bases, leaving 5 bases of the junction unmatched.

The chain has TRBV4-1 and TRBJ2-7, with unresolved D. CDR3 length: 12 amino acids. Germline values: CDR1 MGHRA, CDR2 YSYEKL. V was pared by 0 bases and J by 4 bases, with 4 bases between. Here the CDR3 DNA reads TGCGCCAGCAGCCAAGAAGGTTACGAGCAGTACTTC. Protein: CASSQEGYEQYF.

The chain links TRBV9 to TRBJ2-2, with 8 bases matching TRBD1. J gave up 5 bases and V 4 bases, and 4 bases lay outside the gene matches. Germline V CDR1 and CDR2: SGDLS, YYNGEE. The CDR3 totals 14 residues. CDR3 protein: CASSPQGATGELFF. CDR3 in DNA: TGTGCCAGCAGCCCCCAGGGGGCAACCGGGGAGCTGTTTTTT. The full variable domain, completed using reference TRBV9 and TRBJ2-2, is DSGVTQTPKHLITATGQRVTLRCSPRSGDLSVYWYQQSLDQGLQFLIQYYNGEERAKGNILERFSAQQFPDLHSELNLSSLELGDSALYFCASSPQGATGELFFGEGSRLTVL.

This clonotype was counted only a few times. This chain connects TRBV7-9 to TRBJ2-3; D is uncertain. The CDR3 loop spans 14 amino acids. Germline V gene sequence: CDR1 SEHNR, CDR2 FQNEAQ (reference sequence). Between the trimmed V and J ends, which lost 2 bases and 2 bases, there was a span of 8 bases. CDR3 loop: CASSLSGNTDTQYF. In DNA form, the CDR3 reads TGTGCCAGCAGCTTATCTGGAAACACAGATACGCAGTATTTT.

This clonotype was counted many times. The chain carries TRBV5-1 and TRBJ2-2; 9 bases line up with TRBD1. Germline CDR1 is SGHRS and CDR2 is YFSETQ. Trimming at V came to 2 bases and at J to 1 base, leaving 9 bases not matched to a gene. There are 18 residues in the CDR3. Here the CDR3 reads CASSLQPTGQGNTGELFF. The CDR3 bases are TGCGCCAGCAGCTTACAACCTACGGGACAGGGGAACACCGGGGAGCTGTTTTTT.

This clonotype was recorded at least ten times. The chain links TRBV5-8 to TRBJ2-5, with TRBD2 matching over 7 bases. This CDR3 is 13 amino acids long. V shed 7 bases, J shed 4 bases, and the junction held 7 bases outside the gene matches. Germline V CDR1 and CDR2: SGHTS, YDEGEE. The CDR3 protein is CASRWEGTETQYF. CDR3 sequence (DNA): TGTGCCAGCCGTTGGGAGGGTACAGAGACCCAGTACTTC.

This clonotype was seen more than once but under ten times. The chain carries TRBV5-5 and TRBJ2-2, with D unclear. The CDR3 covers 13 residues. V was clipped by 2 bases and J by 8 bases, with 10 bases between them. The germline CDR1 and CDR2 sequences are SGHKS and YYEKEE (reference sequence). The CDR3 DNA is TGTGCCAGCAGCTTTAATCGGTTTGGGGAGCTGTTTTTT. Amino acid sequence: CASSFNRFGELFF.

This clonotype showed up many times. V gene TRBV12-3 or TRBV12-4 combines with J gene TRBJ2-4, with D possibly matching TRBD2 (6 bases). Trimming took 3 bases from V and 0 from J, leaving 12 bases between them. The CDR3 is 16 residues long. The CDR3 protein is CASSFEWGVAKNIQYF. Here the CDR3 DNA reads TGTGCCAGCAGTTTCGAGTGGGGGGTAGCCAAAAACATTCAGTACTTC.

This clonotype was picked up a small number of times. V and J are TRBV3-1 and TRBJ1-2; possible D gene TRBD1, 6 bases. The CDR3 totals 15 residues. Trimming pared 3 bases from V and 1 base from J, leaving 12 bases between. The germline CDR1 and CDR2 sequences are LGHDT and YNNKEL (reference sequence). The CDR3: CASSHQGTFNYGYTF. The DNA for the CDR3 is TGTGCCAGCAGCCATCAAGGGACATTTAACTATGGCTACACCTTC.

Many counts were recorded for this clonotype. The chain is built from TRBV20-1 and TRBJ1-2, with D perhaps TRBD1 (6 bases). The V end lost 5 bases, the J end lost 8 bases, and 18 bases lay between the germline ends. Germline loops: CDR1 DFQATT, CDR2 SNEGSKA (reference sequence). The CDR3 contains 13 residues. In nucleotides, the CDR3 is TGCAGTGCTCCCCGGGGGGCCGCGGGGGGCTACACCTTC. This translates into CSAPRGAAGGYTF.

The V call is TRBV9, the J call TRBJ2-4, with D possibly TRBD2 on 5 matching bases. V was trimmed by 4 bases and J by 6 bases, leaving 14 bases between them. Germline assignment: CDR1 SGDLS and CDR2 YYNGEE. The CDR3 has 14 amino acids. CDR3 region: CASSPSSSRNIQYF. The CDR3 DNA reads as TGTGCCAGCAGCCCGTCTTCTAGCAGAAACATTCAGTACTTC.

This sequence joins TRBV20-1 and TRBJ1-5; no reliable D call. Between the trimmed V and J ends, which lost 6 bases and 7 bases, there was a span of 13 bases. Germline V gene sequence: CDR1 DFQATT, CDR2 SNEGSKA (reference sequence). The CDR3 consists of 12 residues. CDR3 bases: TGCAGTGCAAAAGAAGCACGGCAGCCCCAGCATTTT. Amino acids: CSAKEARQPQHF.

This clonotype was observed at least ten times. V usage is TRBV5-1 and J usage is TRBJ2-7, with a tentative D call TRBD2 (7 bases). Germline loops: CDR1 SGHRS, CDR2 YFSETQ. V lost 0 bases to trimming and J lost 2 bases, with 12 bases between them. This CDR3 is 15 amino acids long. The CDR3 is CASSLVWGGPYEQYF. The CDR3 nucleotides are TGCGCCAGCAGCTTGGTCTGGGGGGGCCCCTACGAGCAGTACTTC.

The chain joins TRBV7-9 to TRBJ2-1, with D possibly matching TRBD1 (7 bases). With 5 bases removed from V and 6 bases from J, the gap between germline ends came to 20 bases. This CDR3 is built from 16 residues. Per germline, CDR1 SEHNR and CDR2 FQNEAQ (reference sequence). The CDR3 spells CASSPGGTQKFNEQFF. The CDR3, as DNA: TGTGCCAGCAGCCCAGGGGGGACCCAGAAATTCAATGAGCAGTTCTTC.

This clonotype was observed a handful of times. The CDR3 DNA follows: TGCGCCAGCAGCCAAGTGGTCCAAAACATTCAGTACTTC. This gives the protein CASSQVVQNIQYF. The V gene is TRBV4-3, the J gene TRBJ2-4, with D unresolved. The V end lost 1 base, the J end lost 5 bases, and 6 bases lay between the germline ends. Looked up from germline, CDR1 is LGHNA and CDR2 is YSLEER. This CDR3 has 13 residues.

This clonotype was detected many times. The chain couples TRBV7-8 to TRBJ1-1; D perhaps matches TRBD1 (5 bases). This CDR3 is 13 amino acids long. Trimming left V 7 bases short and J 4 bases short, with 13 bases between. Germline values: CDR1 SGHVS, CDR2 FQNEAQ. The CDR3 DNA is TGTGCCAGCAACCCACTGGGGGGCACTGAAGCTTTCTTT. This codes for CASNPLGGTEAFF.

This clonotype occurred many times. The V and J genes are TRBV5-1 and TRBJ2-7; D call uncertain. The V gene lost 0 bases and the J gene lost 3 bases, with 10 bases spanning the gap. The CDR3 runs to 14 residues. Per germline, CDR1 SGHRS and CDR2 YFSETQ. As DNA, the CDR3 is TGCGCCAGCAGCTTGGCGAACAGCCTCTACGAGCAGTACTTC. Amino acids: CASSLANSLYEQYF.

This clonotype was observed many times. The chain combines TRBV20-1 with TRBJ2-7; 7 positions agree with TRBD2. Germline V gene lookup returns CDR1 DFQATT and CDR2 SNEGSKA (reference sequence). This CDR3 region has 15 residues. V lost 1 base to trimming and J lost 7 bases; unmatched junction nucleotides: 13. CDR3 loop: CSARVPGTNLGEQYF. The CDR3 nucleotides read TGCAGTGCTAGAGTCCCCGGGACTAACTTGGGGGAGCAGTACTTC.

This chain connects TRBV7-8 to TRBJ1-2; 11 nucleotides align to TRBD1. This CDR3 has 15 residues. Losses at the gene ends were 5 bases for V and 3 bases for J; bases not matched to a gene: 5. CDR1 is SGHVS, CDR2 FQNEAQ, per germline. The CDR3 loop is CASSPGQGAHYGYTF. The CDR3, as DNA: TGTGCCAGCAGCCCAGGACAGGGGGCACACTATGGCTACACCTTC.

This clonotype was detected ten times or more. The rearrangement joins TRBV5-1 to TRBJ2-5; D is unclear. The ends were cut back, 0 bases at V and 1 base at J, with 10 bases in the middle. The CDR3 runs to 15 residues. Germline V gives CDR1 SGHRS, CDR2 YFSETQ. CDR3 protein: CASSLGDTSQETQYF. The CDR3 nucleotides read TGCGCCAGCAGCTTGGGAGACACGAGCCAAGAGACCCAGTACTTC.

This clonotype was seen a few times. The chain carries TRBV7-9 and TRBJ1-2; D remains ambiguous. The ends were cut back, 7 bases at V and 0 bases at J, with 15 bases in the middle. Germline V CDR1 and CDR2: SEHNR, FQNEAQ (reference sequence). The CDR3 totals 15 residues. The CDR3 DNA is TGTGCCAGCACCCTTATTAGGGAACCTAACTATGGCTACACCTTC. Its translation: CASTLIREPNYGYTF.

The CDR3 here is CASSPRGGGGKETQYF. DNA of the CDR3: TGTGCCAGCAGCCCGAGGGGCGGGGGCGGAAAAGAGACCCAGTACTTC. The chain combines TRBV7-3 with TRBJ2-5; weak D call: TRBD2 (7 bases). CDR3 length: 16 residues. The V end was cut by 5 bases, the J end by 3 bases, with 19 bases between. Germline-derived CDR1 and CDR2 are SGHTA and FQGTGA.

The J gene is TRBJ2-7, the V gene TRBV29-1; 8 positions match TRBD1. V lost 7 bases, J lost 6 bases, and 14 bases stayed unmatched. Per the germline V gene, CDR1 is SQVTM and CDR2 is ANQGSEA. This CDR3 is built from 14 residues. CDR3: CSAGIGQGAREQYF. CDR3 coding DNA: TGCAGCGCAGGAATCGGGCAGGGGGCGCGCGAGCAGTACTTC.

This clonotype came up a few times. V gene TRBV29-1 combines with J gene TRBJ2-5; 7 nucleotides line up with TRBD1. V shed 7 bases, J shed 6 bases, and the junction held 8 bases outside the gene matches. The CDR3 length is 12 residues. CDR1 and CDR2 from the germline V gene are SQVTM and ANQGSEA. The CDR3 here is CSGGQGEKTQYF. The DNA of the CDR3 is TGCAGCGGGGGGCAGGGGGAGAAGACCCAGTACTTC.

This clonotype was seen more than once but under ten times. The genes are TRBV20-1 and TRBJ1-1; D is unclear. Germline V lookup: CDR1 DFQATT, CDR2 SNEGSKA (reference sequence). The CDR3 has 14 residues. V lost 1 base to trimming and J lost 3 bases, with 12 bases between them. The CDR3 reads CSARAGSFYTEAFF. DNA for the CDR3: TGCAGTGCTAGAGCGGGATCTTTTTACACTGAAGCTTTCTTT.

At least ten counts were recorded for this clonotype. The chain couples TRBV12-3 or TRBV12-4 to TRBJ1-1; D possibly corresponds to TRBD1 (6 bases). The V gene lost 4 bases and the J gene lost 1 base, with 10 bases spanning the gap. The length of the CDR3 is 14 residues. This CDR3 is CASSWGGANTEAFF. CDR3 nucleotides: TGTGCCAGCAGTTGGGGGGGCGCGAACACTGAAGCTTTCTTT.

The V gene is TRBV11-2, the J gene TRBJ1-6; TRBD1 agrees at 7 bases. Trimming at V came to 4 bases and at J to 14 bases, leaving 11 bases not matched to a gene. There are 14 residues in the CDR3. Germline CDR1 is SGHAT and CDR2 is FQNNGV. The DNA of the CDR3 is TGTGCCAGCAGCTCATCCCGGGGACAGAGCACCCTCCACTTT. This encodes CASSSSRGQSTLHF. The full variable domain, with the rest looked up from reference TRBV11-2 and TRBJ1-6, is EAGVAQSPRYKIIEKRQSVAFWCNPISGHATLYWYQQILGQGPKLLIQFQNNGVVDDSQLPKDRFSAERLKGVDSTLKIQPAKLEDSAVYLCASSSSRGQSTLHFGNGTRLTVT.